Shown below are 28 T cell receptor beta chains from a single sample sequenced in a study of cytomegalovirus exposure and HLA in healthy donors. In the PCR, 60 Vbeta and 13 Jbeta primers were used. Profiling relied on immunoSEQ multiplex PCR, and the TCRdb table lists in-frame clones only, not all of them. The sample consists of about 93,000 clones, around 78% of them appearing once. The specimen sequenced was PBMCs. The receptors were gathered from a man under 40 in good health and CMV-seronegative.

V and J are TRBV20-1 and TRBJ2-3; no definite D call. V was shortened by 6 bases and J by 3 bases, with 7 bases between the two germline ends. Germline lookup yields CDR1 DFQATT and CDR2 SNEGSKA (reference sequence). The CDR3 is 11 amino acids. The CDR3 loop is CSAETTDTQYF. The CDR3 coding sequence is TGCAGTGCAGAAACTACAGATACGCAGTATTTT.

The J gene is TRBJ2-3, the V gene TRBV5-6, with D maybe TRBD1 (6 bases). The ends were cut back, 4 bases at V and 6 bases at J, with 21 bases in the middle. Germline CDR1 reads SGHDT; CDR2 reads YYEEEE. The CDR3 length is 16 residues. This chain's CDR3 is CASSPGQTGKVDTQYF. DNA of the CDR3: TGTGCCAGCAGCCCAGGACAGACCGGAAAGGTGGATACGCAGTATTTT.

This rearrangement joins TRBV5-5 to TRBJ1-2; possible D gene TRBD1, 5 bases. V lost 0 bases to trimming and J lost 4 bases, with 16 bases between them. There are 16 residues in the CDR3. Germline V CDR1 and CDR2: SGHKS, YYEKEE (reference sequence). The CDR3 sequence: CASSLAWQGIGYGYTF. The CDR3 region has the DNA TGTGCCAGCAGCTTGGCGTGGCAGGGAATAGGCTATGGCTACACCTTC.

The J gene is TRBJ2-3, the V gene TRBV11-2, with 11 bases aligning to TRBD2. CDR3 length equals 19 residues. Germline V lookup: CDR1 SGHAT, CDR2 FQNNGV. Losses at the gene ends were 1 base for V and 1 base for J; bases not matched to a gene: 10. The CDR3 protein is CASSLGGSGRASGTDTQYF. The DNA of the CDR3 is TGTGCCAGCAGCTTAGGAGGTAGCGGGAGGGCTTCTGGCACAGATACGCAGTATTTT.

This clone was seen only a few times. This chain links TRBV1 with TRBJ1-1; the table names TRBD1, a call not compared with the DNA. TRBV1 is listed as a pseudogene. The CDR3 covers 13 residues. The CDR3: CTSSRNSFAEAFF. The DNA of the CDR3 is TGCACCAGCAGCCGGAACAGCTTTGCTGAAGCTTTCTTT.

The chain is built from TRBV29-1 and TRBJ1-2, with TRBD1 matching 12 bases. From germline, CDR1 is SQVTM and CDR2 ANQGSEA. Losses at the gene ends were 6 bases for V and 1 base for J; bases not matched to a gene: 9. The CDR3 is 16 residues long. Here the CDR3 reads CSVSGTGGSFNYGYTF. The CDR3, as DNA: TGCAGCGTGTCCGGGACAGGGGGCTCCTTTAACTATGGCTACACCTTC.

The CDR3 loop reads CASSQGPRGQNTGELFF. The CDR3, as DNA: TGTGCCAGCAGCCAAGGTCCCAGGGGACAGAACACCGGGGAGCTGTTTTTT. The J gene is TRBJ2-2, the V gene TRBV4-2, with a weak D call TRBD1 (6 bases). Germline assignment: CDR1 LGHNA and CDR2 YNFKEQ. The CDR3 covers 17 residues. V was pared by 1 base and J by 1 base, with 13 bases between.

The CDR3 here is CASSKRLAGGPQADTQYF. For the CDR3, the DNA is TGTGCCAGCAGCAAACGACTAGCGGGAGGGCCCCAGGCAGATACGCAGTATTTT. V gene TRBV5-6 combines with J gene TRBJ2-3; 14 nucleotides align to TRBD2. Per the germline V gene, CDR1 is SGHDT and CDR2 is YYEEEE. CDR3 size: 18 residues. The J segment lost 4 bases and the V segment lost 4 bases, leaving 11 bases of the junction unmatched.

The chain has TRBV4-2 and TRBJ2-2, with D possibly being TRBD2 (7 bases). V lost 1 base to trimming and J lost 7 bases, with 13 bases between them. Germline V gene lookup returns CDR1 LGHNA and CDR2 YNFKEQ. The CDR3 contains 15 residues. The CDR3 DNA reads as TGTGCCAGCAGCCAAGGGGGGGGGCGCATCGGGGAGCTGTTTTTT. Its protein product is CASSQGGGRIGELFF.

V usage is TRBV21-1 and J usage is TRBJ2-7; the table calls TRBD1, which could not be checked here. TRBV21-1 is classified as a pseudogene. The CDR3 runs 14 residues. The CDR3 here is CASSRGTGGSEQYV. The CDR3 DNA is TGTGCCAGCAGCAGGGGGACAGGGGGCTCCGAGCAGTACGTC.

For this clone: One end of the junction does not line up with germline, which may come from a read error. J is TRBJ2-2 and V is TRBV7-9; TRBD2 agrees at 9 bases. The CDR3 consists of 14 residues. CDR1 is SEHNR, CDR2 FQNEAQ, per germline (reference sequence). The CDR3 protein is CSSSNSGSTGELFF. The CDR3 DNA follows: TGTTCCAGCAGCAATAGCGGGAGTACCGGGGAGCTGTTTTTT.

The rearrangement joins TRBV7-9 to TRBJ1-1, with D possibly TRBD1 on 6 matching bases. Trimming removed 1 base at V and 2 bases at J, with 11 bases between. From germline, CDR1 is SEHNR and CDR2 FQNEAQ (reference sequence). The CDR3 is 15 amino acids. CDR3 in DNA: TGTGCCAGCAGCTTAGATCCACAGGGAAACACTGAAGCTTTCTTT. This codes for CASSLDPQGNTEAFF. Complete variable domain (other parts from reference TRBV7-9 and TRBJ1-1): DTGVSQNPRHKITKRGQNVTFRCDPISEHNRLYWYRQTLGQGPEFLTYFQNEAQLEKSRLLSDRFSAERPKGSFSTLEIQRTEQGDSAMYLCASSLDPQGNTEAFFGQGTRLTVV.

The chain has TRBV29-1 and TRBJ2-5; D is ambiguous. The germline V and J ends were trimmed by 5 bases and 0 bases, with 4 bases remaining between them. Per germline, CDR1 SQVTM and CDR2 ANQGSEA. CDR3 length: 11 residues. The CDR3 here is CSVQNQETQYF. Written as DNA, the CDR3 is TGCAGCGTTCAGAACCAAGAGACCCAGTACTTC.

This clone has just one count. V gene TRBV27 combines with J gene TRBJ1-2, with 9 bases lining up with TRBD1. In germline, CDR1 is MNHEY, CDR2 SMNVEV (reference sequence). There are 14 residues in the CDR3. V was pared by 0 bases and J by 7 bases, with 3 bases of the junction left unmatched. Written as DNA, the CDR3 is TGTGCCAGCAGTTTATCGGGACAGGGATTTGGCTACACCTTC. Amino acids: CASSLSGQGFGYTF.

This clone turned up a few times. CDR3 region: CASSSRTVMNTEAFF. In DNA form, the CDR3 reads TGTGCCAGCAGCTCCCGGACAGTCATGAACACTGAAGCTTTCTTT. The chain couples TRBV5-6 to TRBJ1-1, with a possible D match to TRBD1 (6 bases). The length of the CDR3 is 15 residues. CDR1 is SGHDT and CDR2 is YYEEEE in the germline V gene. Trimming pared 3 bases from V and 0 bases from J, leaving 12 bases between.

The chain recombines TRBV7-9 with TRBJ2-7, with 8 bases identical to TRBD1. V was clipped by 5 bases and J by 0 bases; unmatched bases: 6. The CDR3 runs 15 residues. Germline V gene sequence: CDR1 SEHNR, CDR2 FQNEAQ (reference sequence). The CDR3 sequence: CASSPGQVSSYEQYV. For the CDR3, the DNA is TGTGCCAGCAGCCCGGGACAGGTTAGCTCCTACGAGCAGTACGTC.

The rearrangement uses TRBV27 and TRBJ2-1; D might be TRBD1 (6 bases). Germline V gene lookup returns CDR1 MNHEY and CDR2 SMNVEV (reference sequence). The CDR3 has 13 amino acids. The V gene lost 2 bases and the J gene lost 5 bases, with 7 bases spanning the gap. The CDR3 region is CASSLAGDNEQFF. CDR3 DNA: TGTGCCAGCAGTTTAGCAGGGGACAATGAGCAGTTCTTC.

The rearrangement joins TRBV28 to TRBJ1-4; D may be TRBD1 (6 bases). The V gene's germline CDR1 is MDHEN and CDR2 SYDVKM. This CDR3 is 14 amino acids long. Trimming stripped 5 bases from V and 6 bases from J, with 13 bases between. CDR3 residues: CASSPGVKYEKLFF. The CDR3 DNA reads as TGTGCCAGCAGTCCAGGGGTTAAGTATGAAAAACTGTTTTTT.

This clone showed up just once. This chain links TRBV10-1 with TRBJ2-7; D call uncertain. Between the trimmed V and J ends, which lost 2 bases and 0 bases, there was a span of 17 bases. The CDR3 sequence is 17 residues long. In germline, CDR1 is WNHNN, CDR2 SYGVQD (reference sequence). The CDR3 reads CASSESSNYLYSYEQYV. For the CDR3, the DNA is TGCGCCAGCAGTGAGAGTTCAAACTACCTTTACTCCTACGAGCAGTACGTC.

This clone was detected only once. The rearrangement uses TRBV7-3 and TRBJ2-6; D is unclear. V shed 3 bases and J shed 0 bases, with 3 bases lying between them. Germline CDR1 reads SGHTA; CDR2 reads FQGTGA. This CDR3 is built from 14 residues. The CDR3 region is CASSFSSGANVLTF. As DNA, the CDR3 is TGTGCCAGCAGCTTCAGCTCTGGGGCCAACGTCCTGACTTTC.

A single count supports this clone. V is TRBV29-1 and J is TRBJ2-1, with 11 bases fitting TRBD2. Germline V gene lookup returns CDR1 SQVTM and CDR2 ANQGSEA. Trimming took 7 bases from V and 4 from J; bases not matched to a gene: 3. The CDR3 length is 13 residues. Written as DNA, the CDR3 is TGCAGCGGCGGACTAGCGGGTTACAATGAGCAGTTCTTC. It codes for CSGGLAGYNEQFF.

The V gene is TRBV9, the J gene TRBJ2-1, with 10 bases that match TRBD1. The V gene end was trimmed by 4 bases and the J gene end by 9 bases; junction bases not matched to a gene: 10. Germline lookup yields CDR1 SGDLS and CDR2 YYNGEE. The CDR3 contains 15 residues. This CDR3 reads CASSNRDRGFGEQFF. CDR3 bases: TGTGCCAGCAGCAACCGGGACAGGGGCTTCGGTGAGCAGTTCTTC.

The chain links TRBV4-2 to TRBJ1-4; D perhaps matches TRBD1 (5 bases). CDR1 and CDR2 (germline): LGHNA, YNFKEQ. This CDR3 comprises 17 residues. Trimming pared 1 base from V and 8 bases from J, leaving 20 bases between. This CDR3 is CASSQGYGWQGGEKLFF. CDR3 bases: TGTGCCAGCAGCCAAGGTTATGGGTGGCAGGGCGGCGAAAAACTGTTTTTT.

The chain joins TRBV2 to TRBJ2-5, with D tentatively TRBD2 (6 bases). V lost 5 bases to trimming and J lost 4 bases, with 17 bases between them. The germline V gene encodes CDR1 SNHLY and CDR2 FYNNEI. The CDR3 is 15 amino acids. The CDR3 is CASSTRDSNRETQYF. The CDR3 DNA is TGTGCCAGCAGTACACGGGACTCAAACAGAGAGACCCAGTACTTC.

The V gene is TRBV7-2, the J gene TRBJ2-1, with D maybe TRBD1 (5 bases). The CDR3 is 15 amino acids. The germline gives CDR1 SGHTA, CDR2 FQGNSA. The V gene lost 1 base and the J gene lost 0 bases, with 7 bases spanning the gap. Here the CDR3 DNA reads TGTGCCAGCAGCTTAGTACAGGTCTCCTACAATGAGCAGTTCTTC. This translates into CASSLVQVSYNEQFF.

The CDR3 DNA is TGTGCCAGCAAAGTAACCGGATACGGCGGCTATGGCTACACCTTC. This codes for CASKVTGYGGYGYTF. This chain connects TRBV6-6 to TRBJ1-2; unclear D gene. Germline CDR1 reads MNHNY; CDR2 reads SVGAGI (reference sequence). Deletions cut 7 bases from V and 4 bases from J, with 19 bases between. The CDR3 runs 15 residues.

The rearrangement uses TRBV28 and TRBJ1-6, with 9 nucleotides matching TRBD1. The length of the CDR3 is 18 residues. Trimming cost V 4 bases and J 8 bases; bases outside gene matches: 15. Germline V CDR1 and CDR2: MDHEN, SYDVKM. CDR3 region: CASSSPDGGQGTDSPLHF. The DNA of the CDR3 is TGTGCCAGCAGTTCCCCGGACGGTGGACAGGGGACGGATTCACCCCTCCACTTT.

The chain uses TRBV27 and TRBJ2-3, with D hard to call. This CDR3 spans 13 amino acids. The germline V gene has CDR1 MNHEY and CDR2 SMNVEV (reference sequence). Trimming shortened V by 2 bases and J by 3 bases, and 6 bases separated the two germline ends. The CDR3 region is CASSLALTDTQYF. The CDR3, as DNA: TGTGCCAGCAGTTTAGCACTGACAGATACGCAGTATTTT.